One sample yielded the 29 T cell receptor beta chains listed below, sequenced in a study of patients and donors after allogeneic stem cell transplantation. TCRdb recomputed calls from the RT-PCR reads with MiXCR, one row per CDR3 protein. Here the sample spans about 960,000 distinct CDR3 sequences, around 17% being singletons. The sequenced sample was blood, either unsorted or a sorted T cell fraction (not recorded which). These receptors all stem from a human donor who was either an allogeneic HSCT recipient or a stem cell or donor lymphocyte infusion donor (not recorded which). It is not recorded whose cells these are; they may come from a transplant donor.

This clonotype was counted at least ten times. CDR3 sequence (DNA): TGTGCCAGCAGCCAAGATGTCGGACACCTCTACGAGCAGTACTTC. Its translation is CASSQDVGHLYEQYF. The chain combines TRBV4-2 with TRBJ2-7; tentative D call: TRBD1 (5 bases). The CDR3 extends over 15 amino acids. Germline CDR1 and CDR2: LGHNA and YNFKEQ. Trimming stripped 0 bases from V and 3 bases from J, with 12 bases between.

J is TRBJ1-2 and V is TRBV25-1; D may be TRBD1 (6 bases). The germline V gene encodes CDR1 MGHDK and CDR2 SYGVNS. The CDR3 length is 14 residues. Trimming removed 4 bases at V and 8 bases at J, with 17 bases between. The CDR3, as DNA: TGTGCCAGCAGTGCCTGGGGGCGCGAGTCGGGCTACACCTTC. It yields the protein CASSAWGRESGYTF.

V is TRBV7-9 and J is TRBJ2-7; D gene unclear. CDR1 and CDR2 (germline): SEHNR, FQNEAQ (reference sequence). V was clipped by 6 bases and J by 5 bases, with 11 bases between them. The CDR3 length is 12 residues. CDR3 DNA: TGTGCCAGCAGTTCCGCGGCCGACGAGCAGTACTTC. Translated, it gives CASSSAADEQYF.

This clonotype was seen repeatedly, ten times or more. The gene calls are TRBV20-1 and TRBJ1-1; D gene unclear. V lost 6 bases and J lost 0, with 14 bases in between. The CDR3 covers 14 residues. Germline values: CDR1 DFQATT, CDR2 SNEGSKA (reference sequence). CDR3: CSAKRAVLNTEAFF. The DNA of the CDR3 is TGCAGTGCGAAGAGGGCGGTGTTGAACACTGAAGCTTTCTTT.

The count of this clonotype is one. Here the CDR3 reads CSAGRRGPQGETQYF. The CDR3 DNA is TGCAGTGCAGGGCGGCGCGGGCCCCAAGGAGAGACCCAGTACTTC. The genes are TRBV20-1 and TRBJ2-5, with TRBD2 as a possible D gene (5 bases). Germline V gene sequence: CDR1 DFQATT, CDR2 SNEGSKA (reference sequence). This CDR3 spans 15 amino acids. Trimming took off 6 bases at V and 4 bases at J, with 21 bases between the two ends.

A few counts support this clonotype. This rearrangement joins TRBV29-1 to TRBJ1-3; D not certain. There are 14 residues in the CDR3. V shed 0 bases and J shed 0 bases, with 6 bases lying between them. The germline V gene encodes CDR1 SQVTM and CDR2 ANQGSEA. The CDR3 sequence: CSVEDRVSGNTIYF. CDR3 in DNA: TGCAGCGTTGAAGATCGCGTCTCTGGAAACACCATATATTTT. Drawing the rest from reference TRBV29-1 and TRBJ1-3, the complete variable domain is SAVISQKPSRDICQRGTSLTIQCQVDSQVTMMFWYRQQPGQSLTLIATANQGSEATYESGFVIDKFPISRPNLTFSTLTVSNMSPEDSSIYLCSVEDRVSGNTIYFGEGSWLTVV.

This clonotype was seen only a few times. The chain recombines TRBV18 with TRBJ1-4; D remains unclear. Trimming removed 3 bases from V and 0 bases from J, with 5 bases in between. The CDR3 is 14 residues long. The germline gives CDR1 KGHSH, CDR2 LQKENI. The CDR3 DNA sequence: TGTGCCAGCTCACCGCAAGCAACTAATGAAAAACTGTTTTTT. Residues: CASSPQATNEKLFF.

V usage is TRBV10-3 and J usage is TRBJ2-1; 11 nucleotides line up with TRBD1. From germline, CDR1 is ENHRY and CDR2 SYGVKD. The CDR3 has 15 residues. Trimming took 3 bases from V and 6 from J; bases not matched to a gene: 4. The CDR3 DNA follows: TGTGCCATCAGTGATGGACAGGGGGCGCGCAATGAGCAGTTCTTC. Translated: CAISDGQGARNEQFF.

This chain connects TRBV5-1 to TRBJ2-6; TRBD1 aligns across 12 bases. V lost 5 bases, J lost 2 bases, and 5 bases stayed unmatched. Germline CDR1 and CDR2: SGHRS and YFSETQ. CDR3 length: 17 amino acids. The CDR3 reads CASSSGTGGTGANVLTF. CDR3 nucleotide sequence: TGCGCCAGCAGTTCCGGGACAGGGGGCACTGGGGCCAACGTCCTGACTTTC.

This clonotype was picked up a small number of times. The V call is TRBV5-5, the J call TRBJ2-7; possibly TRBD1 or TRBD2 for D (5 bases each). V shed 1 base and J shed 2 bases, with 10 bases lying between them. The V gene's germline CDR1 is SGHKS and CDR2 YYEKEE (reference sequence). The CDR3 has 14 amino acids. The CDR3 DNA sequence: TGTGCCAGCAGCTTGAATTTGGGGGCCTACGAGCAGTACTTC. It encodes CASSLNLGAYEQYF. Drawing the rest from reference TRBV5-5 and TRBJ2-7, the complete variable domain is DAGVTQSPTHLIKTRGQQVTLRCSPISGHKSVSWYQQVLGQGPQFIFQYYEKEERGRGNFPDRFSARQFPNYSSELNVNALLLGDSALYLCASSLNLGAYEQYFGPGTRLTVT.

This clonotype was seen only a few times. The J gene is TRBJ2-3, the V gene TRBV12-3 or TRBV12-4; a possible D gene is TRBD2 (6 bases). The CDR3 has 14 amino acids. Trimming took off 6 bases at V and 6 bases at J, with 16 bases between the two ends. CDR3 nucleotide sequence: TGTGCCAGCAGCCGGCCGGGGACTTGGGATACGCAGTATTTT. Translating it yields CASSRPGTWDTQYF.

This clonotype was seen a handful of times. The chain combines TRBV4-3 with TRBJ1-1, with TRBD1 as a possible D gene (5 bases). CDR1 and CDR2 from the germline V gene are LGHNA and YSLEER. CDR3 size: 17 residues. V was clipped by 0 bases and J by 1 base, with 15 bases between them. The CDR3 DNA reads TGCGCCAGCAGCCAAGATGGGGTCTCGGGGGGGAACACTGAAGCTTTCTTT. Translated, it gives CASSQDGVSGGNTEAFF.

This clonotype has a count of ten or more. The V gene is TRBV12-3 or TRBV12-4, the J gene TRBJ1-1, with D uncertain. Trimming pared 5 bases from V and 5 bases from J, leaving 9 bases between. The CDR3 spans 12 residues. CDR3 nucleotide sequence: TGTGCCAGCAGTAAGGGAGGAACTGAAGCTTTCTTT. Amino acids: CASSKGGTEAFF.

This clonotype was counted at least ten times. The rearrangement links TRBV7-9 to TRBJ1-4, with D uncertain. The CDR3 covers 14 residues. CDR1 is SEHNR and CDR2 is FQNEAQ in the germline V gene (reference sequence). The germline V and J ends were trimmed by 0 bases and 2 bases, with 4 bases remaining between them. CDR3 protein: CASSLAGTNEKLFF. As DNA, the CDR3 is TGTGCCAGCAGCTTAGCCGGGACTAATGAAAAACTGTTTTTT.

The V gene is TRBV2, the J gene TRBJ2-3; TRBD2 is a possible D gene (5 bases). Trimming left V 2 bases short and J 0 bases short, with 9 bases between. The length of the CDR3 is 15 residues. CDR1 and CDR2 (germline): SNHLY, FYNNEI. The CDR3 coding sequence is TGTGCCAGCAGTGAACTGGACTCGAGCACAGATACGCAGTATTTT. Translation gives CASSELDSSTDTQYF.

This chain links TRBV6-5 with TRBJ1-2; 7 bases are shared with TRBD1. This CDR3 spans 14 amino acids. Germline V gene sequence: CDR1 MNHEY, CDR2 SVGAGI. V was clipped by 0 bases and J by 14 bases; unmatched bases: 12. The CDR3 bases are TGTGCCAGCAGTTACTCGAAGTCCTTGGGACAGACTACCTTC. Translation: CASSYSKSLGQTTF.

The CDR3 coding sequence is TGTGCCAGCAGCTTGTCCGGGACAGGACCCAATGAGCAGTTCTTC. Amino acids: CASSLSGTGPNEQFF. V gene TRBV5-4 combines with J gene TRBJ2-1; 8 bases align to TRBD1. Germline lookup yields CDR1 SGHNT and CDR2 YYREEE (reference sequence). The CDR3 has 15 residues. V lost 1 base and J lost 6; bases outside the gene matches: 6. Using reference TRBV5-4 and TRBJ2-1 for the parts outside the CDR3, the full variable domain is ETGVTQSPTHLIKTRGQQVTLRCSSQSGHNTVSWYQQALGQGPQFIFQYYREEENGRGNFPPRFSGLQFPNYSSELNVNALELDDSALYLCASSLSGTGPNEQFFGPGTRLTVL.

CDR3 nucleotide sequence: TGCAGTTCGGCCGGTCCGGAGGGAAACACCATATATTTT. This encodes CSSAGPEGNTIYF. This rearrangement joins TRBV20-1 to TRBJ1-3; D remains ambiguous. V was cut by 8 bases and J by 4 bases, with 15 bases left in between. The CDR3 is made up of 13 amino acids. Per germline, CDR1 DFQATT and CDR2 SNEGSKA (reference sequence).

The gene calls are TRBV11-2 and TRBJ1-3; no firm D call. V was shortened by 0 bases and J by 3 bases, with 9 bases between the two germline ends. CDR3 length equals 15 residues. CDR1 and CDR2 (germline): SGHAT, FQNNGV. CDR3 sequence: CASSLDSPYGNTIYF. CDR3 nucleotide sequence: TGTGCCAGCAGCTTAGATTCACCGTATGGAAACACCATATATTTT.

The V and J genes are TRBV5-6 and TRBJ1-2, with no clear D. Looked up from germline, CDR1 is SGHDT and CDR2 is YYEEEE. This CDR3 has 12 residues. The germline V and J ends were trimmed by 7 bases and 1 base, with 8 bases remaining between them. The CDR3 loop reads CASGGSNYGYTF. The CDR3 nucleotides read TGTGCCAGCGGCGGCAGTAACTATGGCTACACCTTC.

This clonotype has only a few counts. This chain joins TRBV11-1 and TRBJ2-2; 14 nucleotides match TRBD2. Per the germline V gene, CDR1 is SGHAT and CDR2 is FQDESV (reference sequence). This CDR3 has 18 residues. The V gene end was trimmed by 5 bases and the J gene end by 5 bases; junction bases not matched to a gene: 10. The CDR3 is CASSLTRLAGGRTGELFF. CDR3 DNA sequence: TGTGCCAGCAGCCTTACCCGACTAGCGGGGGGGCGGACCGGGGAGCTGTTTTTT.

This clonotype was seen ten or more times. CDR3 loop: CASSLGGTGYTSSTDTQYF. The DNA for the CDR3 is TGTGCCAGCAGTTTAGGTGGGACAGGCTATACCTCTAGCACAGATACGCAGTATTTT. The chain couples TRBV12-3 or TRBV12-4 to TRBJ2-3; TRBD1 matches 8 bases. The CDR3 contains 19 residues. V lost 1 base to trimming and J lost 0 bases; unmatched junction nucleotides: 12.

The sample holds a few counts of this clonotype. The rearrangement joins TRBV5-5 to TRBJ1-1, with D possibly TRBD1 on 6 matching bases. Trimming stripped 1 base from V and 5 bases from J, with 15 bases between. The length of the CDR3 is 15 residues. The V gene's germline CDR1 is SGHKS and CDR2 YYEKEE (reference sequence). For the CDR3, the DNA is TGTGCCAGCAGCTTGATGGGGGCGGGGAGGACTGAAGCTTTCTTT. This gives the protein CASSLMGAGRTEAFF.

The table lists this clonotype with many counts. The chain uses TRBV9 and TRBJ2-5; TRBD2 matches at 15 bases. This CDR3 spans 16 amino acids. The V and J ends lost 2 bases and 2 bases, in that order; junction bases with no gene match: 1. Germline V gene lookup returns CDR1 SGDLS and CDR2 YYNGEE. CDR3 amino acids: CASSVGLAGGQETQYF. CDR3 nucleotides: TGTGCCAGCAGCGTCGGACTAGCGGGGGGGCAAGAGACCCAGTACTTC.

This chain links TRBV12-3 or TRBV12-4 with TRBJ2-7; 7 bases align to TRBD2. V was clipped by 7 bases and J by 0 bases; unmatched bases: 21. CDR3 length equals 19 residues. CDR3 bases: TGTGCCAGCACCTCCCCCCGGACTAGTCGGGCTGGTGTCTCCTACGAGCAGTACTTC. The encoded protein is CASTSPRTSRAGVSYEQYF.

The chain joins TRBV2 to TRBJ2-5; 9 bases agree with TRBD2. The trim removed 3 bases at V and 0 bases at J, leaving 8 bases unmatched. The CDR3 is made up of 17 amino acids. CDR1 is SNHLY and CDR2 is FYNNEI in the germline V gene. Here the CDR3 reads CASSDLGSGGYQETQYF. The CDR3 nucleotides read TGTGCCAGCAGTGATTTGGGTAGCGGGGGATACCAAGAGACCCAGTACTTC.

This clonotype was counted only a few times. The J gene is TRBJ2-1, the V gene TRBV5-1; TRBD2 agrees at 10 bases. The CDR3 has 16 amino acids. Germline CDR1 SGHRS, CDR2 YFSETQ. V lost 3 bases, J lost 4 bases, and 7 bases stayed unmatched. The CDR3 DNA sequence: TGCGCCAGCAGCTCGGCCCCTAGCGGGGGATACAATGAGCAGTTCTTC. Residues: CASSSAPSGGYNEQFF.

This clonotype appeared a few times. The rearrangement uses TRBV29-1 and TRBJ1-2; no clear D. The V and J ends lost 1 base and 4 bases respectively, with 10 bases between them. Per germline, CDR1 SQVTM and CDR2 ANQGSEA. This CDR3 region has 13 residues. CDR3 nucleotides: TGCAGCGTTGAAGGCGAGTTTCCCTATGGCTACACCTTC. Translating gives CSVEGEFPYGYTF.

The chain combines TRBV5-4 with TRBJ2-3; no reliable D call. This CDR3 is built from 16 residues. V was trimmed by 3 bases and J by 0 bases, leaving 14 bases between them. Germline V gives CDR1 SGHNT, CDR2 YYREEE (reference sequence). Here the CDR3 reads CASSSKKGTSTDTQYF. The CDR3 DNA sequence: TGTGCCAGCAGCTCAAAAAAGGGCACTAGCACAGATACGCAGTATTTT. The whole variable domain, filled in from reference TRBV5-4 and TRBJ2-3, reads ETGVTQSPTHLIKTRGQQVTLRCSSQSGHNTVSWYQQALGQGPQFIFQYYREEENGRGNFPPRFSGLQFPNYSSELNVNALELDDSALYLCASSSKKGTSTDTQYFGPGTRLTVL.